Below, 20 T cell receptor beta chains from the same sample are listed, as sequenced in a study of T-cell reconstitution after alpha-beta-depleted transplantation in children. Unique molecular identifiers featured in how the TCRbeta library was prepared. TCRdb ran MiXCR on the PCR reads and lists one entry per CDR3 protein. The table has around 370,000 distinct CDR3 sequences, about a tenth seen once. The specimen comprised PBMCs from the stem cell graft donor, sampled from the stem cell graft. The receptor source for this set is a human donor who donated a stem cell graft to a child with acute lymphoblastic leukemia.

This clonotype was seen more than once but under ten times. CDR3 in amino acids: CASSPWGTGIQYNEQFF. CDR3 in DNA: TGTGCCAGCAGTCCCTGGGGGACAGGGATCCAGTACAATGAGCAGTTCTTC. This chain joins TRBV27 and TRBJ2-1; 9 bases fit TRBD1. CDR3 size: 17 residues. The germline V gene encodes CDR1 MNHEY and CDR2 SMNVEV (reference sequence). J was trimmed by 4 bases and V by 5 bases; bases with no gene match: 12.

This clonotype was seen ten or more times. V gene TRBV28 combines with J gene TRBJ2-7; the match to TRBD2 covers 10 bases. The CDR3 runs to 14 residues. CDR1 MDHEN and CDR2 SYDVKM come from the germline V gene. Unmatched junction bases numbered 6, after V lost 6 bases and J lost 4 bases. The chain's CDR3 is CASRTTSGLYEQYF. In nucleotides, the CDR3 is TGTGCCAGCAGAACGACTAGCGGGCTTTACGAGCAGTACTTC.

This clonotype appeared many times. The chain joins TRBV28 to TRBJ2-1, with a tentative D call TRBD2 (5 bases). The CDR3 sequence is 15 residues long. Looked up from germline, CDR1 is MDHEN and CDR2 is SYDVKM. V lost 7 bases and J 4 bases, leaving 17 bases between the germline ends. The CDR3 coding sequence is TGTGCCAGCACCTCAACTTGGGGAGTTTACAATGAGCAGTTCTTC. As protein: CASTSTWGVYNEQFF. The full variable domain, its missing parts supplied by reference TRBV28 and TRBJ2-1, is DVKVTQSSRYLVKRTGEKVFLECVQDMDHENMFWYRQDPGLGLRLIYFSYDVKMKEKGDIPEGYSVSREKKERFSLILESASTNQTSMYLCASTSTWGVYNEQFFGPGTRLTVL.

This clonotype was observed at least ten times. The CDR3 protein is CSATPLPYQETQYF. In nucleotides, the CDR3 is TGCAGTGCTACGCCTCTCCCGTACCAAGAGACCCAGTACTTC. The V gene is TRBV20-1, the J gene TRBJ2-5, with no clear D. CDR3 length: 14 residues. Trimming took 4 bases from V and 0 from J, leaving 12 bases between them. Germline lookup yields CDR1 DFQATT and CDR2 SNEGSKA (reference sequence).

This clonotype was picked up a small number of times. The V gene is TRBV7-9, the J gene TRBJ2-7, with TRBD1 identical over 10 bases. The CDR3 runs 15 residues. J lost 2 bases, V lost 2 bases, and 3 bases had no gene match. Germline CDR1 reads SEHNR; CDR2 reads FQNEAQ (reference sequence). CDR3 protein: CASSLLGQGAYEQYF. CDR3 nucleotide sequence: TGTGCCAGCAGCTTACTAGGACAGGGGGCCTACGAGCAGTACTTC.

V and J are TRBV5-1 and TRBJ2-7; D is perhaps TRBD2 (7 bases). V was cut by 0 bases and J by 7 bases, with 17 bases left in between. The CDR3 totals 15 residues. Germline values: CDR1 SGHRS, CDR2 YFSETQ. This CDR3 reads CASSLGAGGRWEQYF. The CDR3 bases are TGCGCCAGCAGCTTGGGTGCCGGGGGGCGGTGGGAGCAGTACTTC.

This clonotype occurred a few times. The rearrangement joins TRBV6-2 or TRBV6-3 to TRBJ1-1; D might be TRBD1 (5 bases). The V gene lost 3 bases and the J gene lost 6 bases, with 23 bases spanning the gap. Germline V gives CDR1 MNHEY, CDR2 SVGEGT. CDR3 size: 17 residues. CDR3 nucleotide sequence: TGTGCCAGCAGTTATGGCGGGACCTTTGGTCAAGTCCCTGAAGCTTTCTTT. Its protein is CASSYGGTFGQVPEAFF.

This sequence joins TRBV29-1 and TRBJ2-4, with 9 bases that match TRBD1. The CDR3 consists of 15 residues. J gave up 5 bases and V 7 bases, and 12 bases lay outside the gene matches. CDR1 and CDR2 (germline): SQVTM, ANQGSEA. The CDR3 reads CSAQTGGVRQNIQYF. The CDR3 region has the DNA TGCAGCGCCCAAACAGGGGGCGTCAGGCAAAACATTCAGTACTTC.

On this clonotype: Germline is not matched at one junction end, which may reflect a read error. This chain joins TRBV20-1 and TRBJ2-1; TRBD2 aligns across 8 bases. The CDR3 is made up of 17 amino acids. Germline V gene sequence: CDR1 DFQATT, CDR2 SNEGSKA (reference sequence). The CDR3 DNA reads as TGCTGTGCTAGAGAAAGTTTACTAGCGGTAGGCTACAATGAGCAGTTCTTC. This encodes CCARESLLAVGYNEQFF.

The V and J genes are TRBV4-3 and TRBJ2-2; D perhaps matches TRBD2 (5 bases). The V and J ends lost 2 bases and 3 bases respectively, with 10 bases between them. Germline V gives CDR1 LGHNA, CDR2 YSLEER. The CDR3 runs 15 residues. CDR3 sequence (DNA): TGCGCCAGCAGCCAATCCGGGCGGGACACCGGGGAGCTGTTTTTT. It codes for CASSQSGRDTGELFF.

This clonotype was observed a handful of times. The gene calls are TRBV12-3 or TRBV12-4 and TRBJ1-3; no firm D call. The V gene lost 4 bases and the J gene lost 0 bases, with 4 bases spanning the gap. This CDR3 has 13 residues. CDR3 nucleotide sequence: TGTGCCAGCAGTTCTCCCTCTGGAAACACCATATATTTT. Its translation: CASSSPSGNTIYF.

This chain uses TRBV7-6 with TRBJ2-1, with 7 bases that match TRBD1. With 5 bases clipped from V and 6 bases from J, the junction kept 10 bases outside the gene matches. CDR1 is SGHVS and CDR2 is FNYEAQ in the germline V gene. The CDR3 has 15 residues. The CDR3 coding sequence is TGTGCCAGCAGCGCGCGCCGGGACAGAATCAATGAGCAGTTCTTC. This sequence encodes CASSARRDRINEQFF.

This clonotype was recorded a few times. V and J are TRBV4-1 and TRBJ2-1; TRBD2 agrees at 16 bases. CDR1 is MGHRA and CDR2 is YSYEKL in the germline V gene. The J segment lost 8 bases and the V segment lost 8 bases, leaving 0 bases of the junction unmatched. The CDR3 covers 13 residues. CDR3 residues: CASGTSGRDEQFF. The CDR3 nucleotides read TGCGCCAGCGGGACTAGCGGGAGGGATGAGCAGTTCTTC.

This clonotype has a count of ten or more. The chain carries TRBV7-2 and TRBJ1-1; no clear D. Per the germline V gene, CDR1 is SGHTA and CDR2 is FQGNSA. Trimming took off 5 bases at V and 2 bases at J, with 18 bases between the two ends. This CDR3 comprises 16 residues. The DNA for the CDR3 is TGTGCCAGCAGCACTAGAAGGCCCGACTTCAACACTGAAGCTTTCTTT. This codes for CASSTRRPDFNTEAFF.

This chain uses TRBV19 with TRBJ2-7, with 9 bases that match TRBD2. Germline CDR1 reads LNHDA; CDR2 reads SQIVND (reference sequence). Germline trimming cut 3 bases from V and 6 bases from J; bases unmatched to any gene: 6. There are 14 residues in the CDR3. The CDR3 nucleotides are TGTGCCAGTAGTATCAAGCGGGAGGCCCGCGAGCAGTACTTC. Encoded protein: CASSIKREAREQYF.

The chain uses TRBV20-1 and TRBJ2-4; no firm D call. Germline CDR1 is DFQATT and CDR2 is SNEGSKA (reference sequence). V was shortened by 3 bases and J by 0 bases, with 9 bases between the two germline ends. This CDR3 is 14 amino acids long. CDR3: CSARGGLAKNIQYF. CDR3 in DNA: TGCAGTGCTAGGGGCGGATTAGCCAAAAACATTCAGTACTTC.

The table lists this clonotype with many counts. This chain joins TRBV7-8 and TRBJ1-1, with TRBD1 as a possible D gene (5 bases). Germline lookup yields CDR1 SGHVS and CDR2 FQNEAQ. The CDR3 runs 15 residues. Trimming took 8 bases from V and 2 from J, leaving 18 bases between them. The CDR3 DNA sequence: TGTGCCAGCGGCCTGATCGGGGGACCCAACACTGAAGCTTTCTTT. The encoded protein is CASGLIGGPNTEAFF.

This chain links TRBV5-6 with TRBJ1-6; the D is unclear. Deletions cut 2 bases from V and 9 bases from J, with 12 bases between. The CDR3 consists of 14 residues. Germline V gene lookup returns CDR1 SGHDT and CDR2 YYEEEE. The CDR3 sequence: CASSFARIGSPLHF. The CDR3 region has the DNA TGTGCCAGCAGCTTTGCCCGCATCGGTTCACCCCTCCACTTT.

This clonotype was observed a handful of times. The DNA of the CDR3 is TGTGCCAGCAGCGGTGGGACTAGCGGTCCGGCTACGCAGTATTTT. It specifies CASSGGTSGPATQYF. The J gene is TRBJ2-3, the V gene TRBV7-2, with 11 bases fitting TRBD2. The CDR3 totals 15 residues. CDR1 is SGHTA, CDR2 FQGNSA, per germline. V shed 5 bases and J 8 bases; nucleotides not matched to a gene: 9.

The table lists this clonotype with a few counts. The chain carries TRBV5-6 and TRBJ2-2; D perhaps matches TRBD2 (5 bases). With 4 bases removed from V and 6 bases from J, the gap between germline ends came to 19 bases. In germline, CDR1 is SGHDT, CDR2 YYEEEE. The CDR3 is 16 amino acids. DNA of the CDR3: TGTGCCAGCAGCCCCAACGTAGGCGGGTGGGCCGGGGAGCTGTTTTTT. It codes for CASSPNVGGWAGELFF.